The 22 T cell receptor beta chains reported below all come from one sample, sequenced in a study of T cells in women clearing cervical HPV infection. Profiled with immunoSEQ multiplex PCR; TCRdb holds only in-frame clones, not every one. Its listing shows some 50,000 clones. Material: blood buffy coat. These receptors were taken from a woman between 18 and 69 years old with a cervical HPV16 infection that either progressed to CIN3+ or cleared (not recorded which).

A word on this clone: The observed sequence ends 3 residues before the CDR3 terminus, with the missing tail filled in from the germline J gene. The chain employs TRBV18 and TRBJ1-2; D is unclear. This CDR3 is built from 13 residues. The germline V gene encodes CDR1 KGHSH and CDR2 LQKENI. CDR3 region: CASSPGLSYDYTF. CDR3 bases read: TGTGCCAGCTCACCAGGACTCTCCTACGAC. Filled out from reference TRBV18 and TRBJ1-2, the complete variable domain reads NAGVMQNPRHLVRRRGQEARLRCSPMKGHSHVYWYRQLPEEGLKFMVYLQKENIIDESGMPKERFSAEFPKEGPSILRIQQVVRGDSAAYFCASSPGLSYDYTFGSGTRLTVV.

On this clone itself: The CDR3 end lies 3 residues beyond the end of the read and is filled in from the germline J gene. The genes are TRBV5-1 and TRBJ2-3; D gene ambiguous. This CDR3 is built from 13 residues. From germline, CDR1 is SGHRS and CDR2 YFSETQ. The covered CDR3 bases are TGCGCCAGCAGCTTAGCCCAAGATGAGACG. This sequence encodes CASSLAQDET. The complete CDR3 reads CASSLAQDETQYF.

Comments on this clone: The sequence runs out 3 residues before the end of the CDR3; the remainder is reconstructed from the germline J gene. This chain links TRBV5-1 with TRBJ2-2; possibly TRBD1 for D (5 bases). This CDR3 region has 18 residues. Germline CDR1 SGHRS, CDR2 YFSETQ. The covered CDR3 bases are TGCGCCAGCAGGTCAAACCCCAGGGTCGGTCCAACCAATGAAAAG. Amino acid sequence: CASRSNPRVGPTNEK. The entire CDR3 protein is CASRSNPRVGPTNEKLFF.

A note on this clone: Read sequence stops 3 residues before the CDR3 end, and the germline J gene provides the missing end. The chain combines TRBV6-1 with TRBJ1-1, with D perhaps matching TRBD1 (5 bases). The CDR3 has 15 amino acids. Germline V gene lookup returns CDR1 MNHNS and CDR2 SASEGT. V lost 4 bases, J lost 3 bases, and 15 bases lay in between. The CDR3 protein is CASSGPEGLDTEAFF. CDR3 DNA, as far as it was read: TGTGCCAGCAGTGGTCCCGAGGGGCTGGACACTGAA.

Regarding this clone: The read is 3 residues too short to cover the CDR3 end, so that end is filled in from the germline J gene. This chain connects TRBV19 to TRBJ2-2; 10 positions agree with TRBD1. CDR3 length: 13 amino acids. Germline-derived CDR1 and CDR2 are LNHDA and SQIVND (reference sequence). The CDR3 sequence: CACSGTGDSPLFF. CDR3 DNA, as far as it was read: TGTGCCTGTTCCGGGACAGGGGATTCACCG. The whole variable domain, filled in from reference TRBV19 and TRBJ2-2, reads DGGITQSPKYLFRKEGQNVTLSCEQNLNHDAMYWYRQDPGQGLRLIYYSQIVNDFQKGDIAEGYSVSREKKESFPLTVTSAQKNPTAFYLCACSGTGDSPLFFGEGSRLTVL.

With regard to this clone: The CDR3 extends 3 residues past the end of the read, so its final part is completed from the germline J gene. The chain uses TRBV5-4 and TRBJ1-1; unclear D gene. The CDR3 is made up of 12 amino acids. Germline loops: CDR1 SGHNT, CDR2 YYREEE (reference sequence). The CDR3 sequence: CASSFGRGDAFF. The DNA read from the CDR3 is TGTGCCAGCAGCTTTGGTCGGGGAGAT.

Of note for this clone: Coverage ceases 3 residues before the CDR3 finishes, and the germline J gene fills in the end. The genes are TRBV5-5 and TRBJ2-3, with D hard to call. This CDR3 comprises 13 residues. The germline V gene encodes CDR1 SGHKS and CDR2 YYEKEE (reference sequence). Trimming shortened V by 1 base and J by 5 bases, and 8 bases separated the two germline ends. The DNA read from the CDR3 is TGTGCCAGCAGCTTGTTTCTGCGAGATACG. Encoded protein: CASSLFLRDT. Given in full, the CDR3 is CASSLFLRDTQYF.

With respect to this clone: The CDR3 end falls 3 residues outside the read, so it is completed with the germline J gene. V is TRBV2 and J is TRBJ2-3, with a tentative D call TRBD1 (6 bases). Germline-derived CDR1 and CDR2 are SNHLY and FYNNEI. The length of the CDR3 is 14 residues. Incomplete CDR3 DNA: TGTGCCAGTCGGAACCAGGGGAAGGGAGAGACG. This encodes CASRNQGKGET. The entire CDR3 sequence reads CASRNQGKGETQYF.

Turning to this clone: From the germline J gene comes the end of the CDR3, since the read stops 3 residues before it. The chain is built from TRBV4-2 and TRBJ2-7; D might be TRBD1 (5 bases). Germline values: CDR1 LGHNA, CDR2 YNFKEQ. This CDR3 has 13 residues. With 1 base removed from V and 2 bases from J, the gap between germline ends came to 6 bases. CDR3 DNA (partial): TGTGCCAGCAGCCAAGTACAGGCCTACGAG. As protein: CASSQVQAYE. The full CDR3 is CASSQVQAYEQYF.

Regarding this clone: The read ends 3 residues shy of where the CDR3 ends; the end is completed using the germline J gene. The chain has TRBV7-9 and TRBJ2-2; TRBD1 aligns across 7 bases. Germline values: CDR1 SEHNR, CDR2 FQNEAQ (reference sequence). The J segment lost 4 bases and the V segment lost 8 bases, leaving 7 bases of the junction unmatched. CDR3 length equals 14 residues. The CDR3 bases that were read are TGTGCCAGCGGAGACAGGGCCCCCACCGGGGAG. Protein product: CASGDRAPTGE. The CDR3 in its entirety is CASGDRAPTGELFF.

Concerning this clone: The read halts 3 residues ahead of the CDR3 end, with the missing end drawn from the germline J gene. J is TRBJ2-3 and V is TRBV7-2; 8 bases fit TRBD1. CDR3 length equals 13 residues. CDR1 and CDR2 (germline): SGHTA, FQGNSA. CDR3: CASSRTGWQPQYF. CDR3 bases read: TGTGCCAGCAGCCGGACAGGGTGGCAGCCG.

Partial CDR3 DNA: TGCGCCAGCAGCTTGGAGCCTCCCACAGATACG. Residues: CASSLEPPTDT. From start to end, the CDR3 is CASSLEPPTDTQYF. This rearrangement joins TRBV5-1 to TRBJ2-3; D unclear. The DNA ends 3 residues before the CDR3 does, and the rest of the CDR3 is filled in from the germline J gene. The CDR3 length is 14 residues. In germline, CDR1 is SGHRS, CDR2 YFSETQ. The ends were cut back, 0 bases at V and 2 bases at J, with 7 bases in the middle.

Turning to this clone: The sequenced fragment ends 3 residues before the CDR3 boundary, so the rest is inferred from the germline J gene. This chain connects TRBV28 to TRBJ1-6, with no clear D. Germline CDR1 reads MDHEN; CDR2 reads SYDVKM. This CDR3 contains 15 residues. The CDR3 reads CASTIEQASGGPLHF. The CDR3 bases that were read are TGTGCCAGCACTATAGAGCAGGCAAGTGGCGGGCCC.

Details on this clone: Read coverage stops 3 residues before the CDR3 terminus; the germline J gene supplies the remainder. The gene calls are TRBV20-1 and TRBJ2-2, with D perhaps matching TRBD2 (5 bases). Germline lookup yields CDR1 DFQATT and CDR2 SNEGSKA (reference sequence). This CDR3 has 14 amino acids. V dropped 1 base and J dropped 4 bases, with 10 bases sitting between them. The sequenced CDR3 bases are TGCAGTGCTAGAGTCGGGGATGGCACCGGGGAG. Protein: CSARVGDGTGE. The whole CDR3 region reads CSARVGDGTGELFF.

The CDR3 region is CASSFGESYNEQFF. The sequenced part of the CDR3 DNA is TGTGCCAGCAGTTTCGGGGAGTCCTACAATGAG. The rearrangement joins TRBV12-3 or TRBV12-4 to TRBJ2-1, with a tentative D call TRBD2 (5 bases). With the read ending 3 residues before the CDR3 end, the germline J gene is used to fill in that end. The V and J ends lost 3 bases and 1 base respectively, with 7 bases between them. The CDR3 consists of 14 residues.

CDR3 sequence: CASSLGLENTEAFF. The part of the CDR3 DNA that was read is TGTGCCAGCAGCCTGGGCCTCGAGAACACTGAA. The rearrangement links TRBV7-3 to TRBJ1-1; D remains unclear. The CDR3 end lies 3 residues beyond the end of the read and is filled in from the germline J gene. Trimming shortened V by 5 bases and J by 1 base, and 11 bases separated the two germline ends. CDR1 and CDR2 (germline): SGHTA, FQGTGA. The CDR3 length is 14 residues.

A word on this clone: The read ends 3 residues shy of where the CDR3 ends; the end is completed using the germline J gene. V gene TRBV5-4 combines with J gene TRBJ2-3, with 9 bases matching TRBD1. From germline, CDR1 is SGHNT and CDR2 YYREEE (reference sequence). V lost 5 bases to trimming and J lost 4 bases; unmatched junction nucleotides: 5. This CDR3 spans 14 amino acids. The DNA read from the CDR3 is TGTGCCAGCAGTTTCACAGGGGGCTCAGATACG. As protein: CASSFTGGSDT. Given in full, the CDR3 is CASSFTGGSDTQYF.

Details on this clone: The DNA ends 3 residues before the CDR3 does, and the rest of the CDR3 is filled in from the germline J gene. The genes are TRBV7-3 and TRBJ1-1, with 8 bases matching TRBD1. V lost 2 bases to trimming and J lost 4 bases; unmatched junction nucleotides: 0. This CDR3 contains 13 residues. Germline assignment: CDR1 SGHTA and CDR2 FQGTGA. Incomplete CDR3 DNA: TGTGCCAGCAGCTTAGGACAGGGCACTGAA. Translated, it gives CASSLGQGTE. The entire CDR3 is CASSLGQGTEAFF. Full variable domain (remainder filled in from reference TRBV7-3 and TRBJ1-1): GAGVSQTPSNKVTEKGKYVELRCDPISGHTALYWYRQSLGQGPEFLIYFQGTGAADDSGLPNDRFFAVRPEGSVSTLKIQRTERGDSAVYLCASSLGQGTEAFFGQGTRLTVV.

As to this clone: The read finishes 3 residues shy of the CDR3 end, and the germline J gene is used to complete it. The V and J genes are TRBV7-9 and TRBJ2-3; 12 bases fit TRBD2. CDR3 length: 15 residues. Germline CDR1 SEHNR, CDR2 FQNEAQ (reference sequence). With V trimmed by 5 bases and J by 6 bases, 6 bases remained unmatched. CDR3 in amino acids: CASSPSGGAMDTQYF. The covered CDR3 bases are TGTGCCAGCAGCCCTAGCGGGGGGGCGATGGATACG.

With regard to this clone: The read is 3 residues too short to cover the CDR3 end, so that end is filled in from the germline J gene. The chain links TRBV7-2 to TRBJ1-2; 8 bases map to TRBD1. This CDR3 spans 15 amino acids. CDR1 SGHTA and CDR2 FQGNSA come from the germline V gene. CDR3 DNA, as far as it was read: TGTGCCAGCAGCCGGACAGGGATCGCGGTCTACGAC. It codes for CASSRTGIAVYD. The entire CDR3 sequence reads CASSRTGIAVYDYTF.

To note about this clone: The read falls 3 residues short of the CDR3 end, and the missing part is taken from the germline J gene. The chain carries TRBV6-4 and TRBJ2-3; TRBD2 matches at 7 bases. J gave up 2 bases and V 0 bases, and 5 bases lay outside the gene matches. Germline V lookup: CDR1 MRHNA, CDR2 SNTAGT. The CDR3 covers 16 residues. The CDR3 spells CASSDSGSGDTDTQYF. CDR3 bases read: TGTGCCAGCAGTGACTCTGGGAGCGGGGACACAGATACG.

Notes on this clone: The read finishes 3 residues shy of the CDR3 end, and the germline J gene is used to complete it. The genes are TRBV5-6 and TRBJ2-3; D perhaps matches TRBD2 (5 bases). The CDR3 is 13 amino acids. The germline V gene encodes CDR1 SGHDT and CDR2 YYEEEE. CDR3: CASSFGVGQPQYF. The covered CDR3 bases are TGTGCCAGCAGCTTCGGGGTAGGGCAGCCG.